This TCR beta chain originates from a study of blood T cell repertoires in COVID-19. Study-level information: From T cells, B-cell-depleted T cells, or PBMCs came the material, which was cDNA or gDNA.

Method: immunoSEQ multiplex PCR; TCRdb's copy keeps in-frame clones and lacks some. The sample contains roughly 400,000 clones, approximately 91% of which appear only once. The source of this sequence is a woman aged 40 to 49 with acute COVID-19. Sequenced material: PBMCs or T cells enriched from blood (not recorded which).

The CDR3 protein is CASSRSTGANNQPQHF. CDR3 DNA: TGTGCCAGCAGCCGGTCTACAGGGGCCAACAATCAGCCCCAGCATTTT. The rearrangement uses TRBV16 and TRBJ1-5; 7 nucleotides agree with TRBD1. CDR3 length: 16 amino acids. Germline CDR1 is KGHSY and CDR2 is FQNENV. After removal of 4 bases from V and 3 bases from J, the junction contained 9 bases not matched to a gene.